This record covers a single T cell receptor (beta chain). Its target is unknown. One end of the junction does not line up with germline, which may come from a read error. The source of the sample is a study of tumor and adjacent non-tumor tissue in lung cancer. About the research overall: On average, productive TCRbeta reads reached around 4 million per sample.

Three rounds of nested PCR, following a modified ARM-PCR protocol, produced the TCRbeta library. TCRdb processed the multiplex PCR reads anew with MiXCR; each CDR3 protein has one entry. The data hold 60,000 to 100,000 distinct CDR3 sequences, with 76% observed a single time. No cell sorting was done before RNA was extracted from the tissue. The normal lung tissue was taken more than 3 cm from the tumor edge. The CDR3 is 14 amino acids. Germline loops: CDR1 SEHNR, CDR2 FQNEAQ (reference sequence). Study-wide points: TCR diversity was significantly greater in tumor than normal lung tissue. Patients with more diverse tumor TCRs had worse survival.

This rearrangement joins TRBV7-9 to TRBJ2-7; D is perhaps TRBD1 or TRBD2 (6 bases each). Material: distant non-tumor lung tissue. This TCR was sampled from a man aged 65-85 years with non-small cell lung cancer. This CDR3 is CATSFEGGNYEQYF. The CDR3 nucleotides read TGTGCCACCAGCTTTGAGGGGGGTAACTATGAGCAGTACTTC.